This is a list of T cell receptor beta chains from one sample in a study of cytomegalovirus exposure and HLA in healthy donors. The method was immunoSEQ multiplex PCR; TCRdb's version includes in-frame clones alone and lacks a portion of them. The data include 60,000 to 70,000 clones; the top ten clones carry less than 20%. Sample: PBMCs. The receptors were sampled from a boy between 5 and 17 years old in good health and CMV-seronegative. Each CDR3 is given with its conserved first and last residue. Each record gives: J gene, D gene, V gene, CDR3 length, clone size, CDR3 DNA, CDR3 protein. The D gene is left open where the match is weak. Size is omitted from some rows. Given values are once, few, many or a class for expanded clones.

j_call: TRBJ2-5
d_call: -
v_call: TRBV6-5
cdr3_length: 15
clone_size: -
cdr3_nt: TGTGCCAGCAGAAGACGCAGGGGGGATAAAGAGACCCAGTACTTC
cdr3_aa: CASRRRRGDKETQYF

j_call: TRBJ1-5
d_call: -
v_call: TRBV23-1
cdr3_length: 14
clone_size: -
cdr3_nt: TGCGCCAGCAGTCCACCAGGGCTCAATCAGCCCCAGCATTTT
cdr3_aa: CASSPPGLNQPQHF

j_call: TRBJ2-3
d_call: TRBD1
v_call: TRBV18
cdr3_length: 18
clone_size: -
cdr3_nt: TGTGCCAGCTCACCACCGGGACAGGGCCCCTCGTCGACAGATACGCAGTATTTT
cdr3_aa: CASSPPGQGPSSTDTQYF

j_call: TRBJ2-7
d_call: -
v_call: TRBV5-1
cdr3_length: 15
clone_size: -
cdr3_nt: TGCGCCAGCAGCTTGGATGGGTCCACTAGAGGCGAGCAGTACTTC
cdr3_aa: CASSLDGSTRGEQYF

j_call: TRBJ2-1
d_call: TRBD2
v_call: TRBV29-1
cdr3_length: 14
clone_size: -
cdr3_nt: TGCAGCGTTGACGGGCTAGCGGGGGGTAATGAGCAGTTCTTC
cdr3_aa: CSVDGLAGGNEQFF

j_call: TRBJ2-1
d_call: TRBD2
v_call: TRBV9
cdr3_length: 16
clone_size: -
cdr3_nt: TGTGCCAGCAGCGTAGGGGTAGCGGGACCCTACAATGAGCAGTTCTTC
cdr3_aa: CASSVGVAGPYNEQFF

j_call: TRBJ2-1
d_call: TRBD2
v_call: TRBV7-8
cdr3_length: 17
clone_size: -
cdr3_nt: TGTGCCAGCAGCCCAAGACTAGCGGGAGTGAACTACAATGAGCAGTTCTTC
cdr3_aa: CASSPRLAGVNYNEQFF

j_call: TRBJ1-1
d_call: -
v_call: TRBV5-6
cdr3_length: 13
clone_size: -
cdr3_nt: TGTGCCAGCAGCGAGACAGGGAACACTGAAGCTTTCTTT
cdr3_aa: CASSETGNTEAFF

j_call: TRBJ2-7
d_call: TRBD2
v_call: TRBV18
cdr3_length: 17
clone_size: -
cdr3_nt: TGTGCCAGCTCACCACCCCAAGCGGGAGGGAGCGTGTACGAGCAGTACTTC
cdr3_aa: CASSPPQAGGSVYEQYF

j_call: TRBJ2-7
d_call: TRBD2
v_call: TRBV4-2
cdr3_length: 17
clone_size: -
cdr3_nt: TGTGCCAGCAGCCAAGGGACGACTAGCGGGGATTCCTACGAGCAGTACTTC
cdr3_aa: CASSQGTTSGDSYEQYF

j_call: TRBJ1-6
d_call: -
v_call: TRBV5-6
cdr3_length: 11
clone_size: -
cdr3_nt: TGTGCCAGCAGCTTGGACCAGGAGGGACCCTTT
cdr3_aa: CASSLDQEGPF

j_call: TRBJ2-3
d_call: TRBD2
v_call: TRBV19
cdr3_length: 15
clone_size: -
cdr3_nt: TGTGCCAGTAGTAAGACTAGCCCCGGCACAGATACGCAGTATTTT
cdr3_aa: CASSKTSPGTDTQYF

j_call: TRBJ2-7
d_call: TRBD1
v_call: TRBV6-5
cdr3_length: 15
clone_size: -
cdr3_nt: TGTGCCAGCAGCTTGGCCGGGACAGGGGGCCGGCGGCAGTACTTC
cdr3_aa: CASSLAGTGGRRQYF

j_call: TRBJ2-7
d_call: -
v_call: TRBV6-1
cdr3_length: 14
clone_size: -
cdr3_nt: TGTGCCAGCAGTGTCACCGCGTCTGCCTACGAGCAGTACTTC
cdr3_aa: CASSVTASAYEQYF

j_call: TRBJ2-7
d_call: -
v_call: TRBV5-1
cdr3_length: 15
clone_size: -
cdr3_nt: TGCGCCAGCAGCTTGGGTGCGGCCCTGACCTACGAGCAGTACTTC
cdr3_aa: CASSLGAALTYEQYF

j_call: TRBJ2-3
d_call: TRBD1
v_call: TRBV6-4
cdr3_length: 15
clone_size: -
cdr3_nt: TGTGCCAGCAGTATGACAGGGGGCGAGAGAGATACGCAGTATTTT
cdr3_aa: CASSMTGGERDTQYF

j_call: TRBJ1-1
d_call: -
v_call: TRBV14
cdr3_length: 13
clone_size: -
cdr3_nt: TGTGCCAGCAGCCAAGATCTGGGGGGTGAAGCTTTCTTT
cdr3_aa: CASSQDLGGEAFF

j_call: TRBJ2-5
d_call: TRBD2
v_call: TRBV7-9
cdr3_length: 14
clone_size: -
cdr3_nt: TGTGCCAGCAGGCTAGCGGCTCACCAAGAGACCCAGTACTTC
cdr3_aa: CASRLAAHQETQYF

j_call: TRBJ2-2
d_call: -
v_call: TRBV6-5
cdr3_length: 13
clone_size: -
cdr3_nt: TGTGCCAGCAGTTACGAGGAGTCCGGGGAGCTGTTTTTT
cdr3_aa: CASSYEESGELFF

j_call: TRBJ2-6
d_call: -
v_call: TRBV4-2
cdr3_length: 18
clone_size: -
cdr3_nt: TGTGCCAGCAGCCAACAGGACTCCAGTAGCTCTGGGGCCAACGTCCTGACTTTC
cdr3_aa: CASSQQDSSSSGANVLTF

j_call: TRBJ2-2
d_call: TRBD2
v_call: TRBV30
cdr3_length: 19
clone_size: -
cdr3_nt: TGTGCCTCTCCCGGCGGGACAGGACTAGCGGGATCTCTCACCGGGGAGCTGTTTTTT
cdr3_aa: CASPGGTGLAGSLTGELFF

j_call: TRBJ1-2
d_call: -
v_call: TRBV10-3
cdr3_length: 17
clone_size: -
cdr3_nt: TGTGCCATCAGTGACTCTGTCGGACAGTCCCTCGACTATGGCTACACCTTC
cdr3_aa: CAISDSVGQSLDYGYTF

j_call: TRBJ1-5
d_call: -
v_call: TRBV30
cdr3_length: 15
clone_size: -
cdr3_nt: TGTGCCTGGAGTGTTGGGGAGTATAGCAATCAGCCCCAGCATTTT
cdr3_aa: CAWSVGEYSNQPQHF

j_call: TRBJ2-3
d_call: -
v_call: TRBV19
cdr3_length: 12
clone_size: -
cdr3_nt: TGTGCCAGTAGTATCCACACAGATACGCAGTATTTT
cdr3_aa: CASSIHTDTQYF

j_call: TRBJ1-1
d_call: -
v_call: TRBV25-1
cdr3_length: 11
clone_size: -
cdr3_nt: TGTGCCAGTTCTGAACGGGGGAATGCTTTCTTT
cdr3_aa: CASSERGNAFF

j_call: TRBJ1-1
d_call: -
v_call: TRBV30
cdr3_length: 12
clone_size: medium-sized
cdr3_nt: TGTGCCTGGAGCCTGCTGGGGCCGGTAGCTTTCTTT
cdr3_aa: CAWSLLGPVAFF

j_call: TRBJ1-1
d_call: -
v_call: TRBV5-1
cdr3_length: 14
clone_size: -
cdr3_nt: TGCGCCAGCAGTACCGGTAGAGTTGACACTGAAGCTTTCTTT
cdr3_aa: CASSTGRVDTEAFF

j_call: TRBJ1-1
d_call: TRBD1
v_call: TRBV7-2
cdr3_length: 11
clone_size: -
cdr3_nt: TGTGCCAGCCGAGACAGGGATGAAGCTTTCTTT
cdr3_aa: CASRDRDEAFF

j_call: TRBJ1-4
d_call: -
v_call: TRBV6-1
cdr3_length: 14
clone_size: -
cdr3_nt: TGTGCCAGCAGTGACCTATCTGTGTCGGAAAAACTGTTTTTT
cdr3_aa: CASSDLSVSEKLFF

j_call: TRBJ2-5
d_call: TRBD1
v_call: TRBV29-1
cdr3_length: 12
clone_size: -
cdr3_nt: TGCAGCGTGTACACAGGGGAAGAGACCCAGTACTTC
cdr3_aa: CSVYTGEETQYF

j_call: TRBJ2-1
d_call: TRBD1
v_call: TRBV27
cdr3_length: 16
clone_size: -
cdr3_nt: TGTGCCAGCAGTTTAGCGGGGGACAGGGGTTTCAATGAGCAGTTCTTC
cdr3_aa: CASSLAGDRGFNEQFF

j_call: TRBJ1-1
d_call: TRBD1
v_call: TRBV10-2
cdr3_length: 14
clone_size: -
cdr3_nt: TGCGCCAGCACCACGACAGGGGCGAACACTGAAGCTTTCTTT
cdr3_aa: CASTTTGANTEAFF

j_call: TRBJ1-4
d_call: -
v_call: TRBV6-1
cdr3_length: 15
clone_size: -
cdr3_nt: TGTGCCAGCAGTGAGAGGGCGGCCCCTAATGAAAAACTGTTTTTT
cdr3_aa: CASSERAAPNEKLFF

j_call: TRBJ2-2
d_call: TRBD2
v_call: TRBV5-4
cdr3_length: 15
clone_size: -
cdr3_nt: TGTGCCAGCAGCCGCCTAGCGGGAGAAGTCGGGGAGCTGTTTTTT
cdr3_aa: CASSRLAGEVGELFF

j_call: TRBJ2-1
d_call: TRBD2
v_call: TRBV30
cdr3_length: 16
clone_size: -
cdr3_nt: TGTGCCTGGAGTCTAAAATGGCGGGGGGGTTTCAATGAGCAGTTCTTC
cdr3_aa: CAWSLKWRGGFNEQFF

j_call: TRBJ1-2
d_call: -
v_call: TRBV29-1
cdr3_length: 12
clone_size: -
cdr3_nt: TGCAGCGTTCTCGGTCGCGACTATGGCTACACCTTC
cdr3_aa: CSVLGRDYGYTF

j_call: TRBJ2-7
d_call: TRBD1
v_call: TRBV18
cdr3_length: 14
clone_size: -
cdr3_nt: TGTGCCAGCTCAGGGACAGGGGAACTCCACGAGCAGTACTTC
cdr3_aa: CASSGTGELHEQYF

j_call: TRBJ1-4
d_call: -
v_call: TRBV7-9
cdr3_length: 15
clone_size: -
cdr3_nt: TGTGCCAGCCGCTCGAAGGGGGTTACTAATGAAAAACTGTTTTTT
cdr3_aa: CASRSKGVTNEKLFF

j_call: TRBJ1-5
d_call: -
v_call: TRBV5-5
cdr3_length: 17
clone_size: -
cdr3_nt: TGTGCCAGCAGCTTGGGGTCGGGGGATTATAGCAATCAGCCCCAGCATTTT
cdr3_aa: CASSLGSGDYSNQPQHF

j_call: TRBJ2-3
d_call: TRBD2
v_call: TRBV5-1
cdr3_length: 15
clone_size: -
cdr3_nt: TGCGCCAGCAGCTTGGTAGCGGGGGGCAGAGATACGCAGTATTTT
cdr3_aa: CASSLVAGGRDTQYF

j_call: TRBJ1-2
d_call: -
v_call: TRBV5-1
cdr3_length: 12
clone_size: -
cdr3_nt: TGCGCCAGCAGCTTGGAGACAAGCGGCTACACCTTC
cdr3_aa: CASSLETSGYTF

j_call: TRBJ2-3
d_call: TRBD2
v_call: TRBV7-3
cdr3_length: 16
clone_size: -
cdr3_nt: TGTGCCAGCAGCTTAAAGTTGGGCGGGAGTTCAGATACGCAGTATTTT
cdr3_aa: CASSLKLGGSSDTQYF

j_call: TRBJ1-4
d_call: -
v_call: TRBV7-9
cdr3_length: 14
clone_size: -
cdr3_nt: TGTGCCAGCACCACGGCAGGGATTAATGAAAAACTGTTTTTT
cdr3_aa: CASTTAGINEKLFF

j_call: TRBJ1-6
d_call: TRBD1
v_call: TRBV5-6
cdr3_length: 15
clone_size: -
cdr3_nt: TGTGCCAGCAGCATAGGGGGCGAGGGCAATTCACCCCTCCACTTT
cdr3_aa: CASSIGGEGNSPLHF

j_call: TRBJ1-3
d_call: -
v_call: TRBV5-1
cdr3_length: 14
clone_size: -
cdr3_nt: TGCGCCAGCAGCTTGCAGGGAACCGGAAACACCATATATTTT
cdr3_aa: CASSLQGTGNTIYF

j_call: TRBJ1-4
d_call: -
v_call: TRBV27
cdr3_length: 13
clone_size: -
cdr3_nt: TGTGCCAGCAGTCTAGTCAGAGGGGAAAAACTGTTTTTT
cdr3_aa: CASSLVRGEKLFF

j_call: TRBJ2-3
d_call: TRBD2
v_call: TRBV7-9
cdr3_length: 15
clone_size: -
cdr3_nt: TGTGCCAGCAGCTCGACTAGCGATAGCACAGATACGCAGTATTTT
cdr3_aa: CASSSTSDSTDTQYF

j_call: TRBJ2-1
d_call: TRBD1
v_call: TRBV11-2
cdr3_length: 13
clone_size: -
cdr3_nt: TGTGCCAGCAGCTTCACAGGGGCCGTAAGGCAGTTCTTC
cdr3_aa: CASSFTGAVRQFF

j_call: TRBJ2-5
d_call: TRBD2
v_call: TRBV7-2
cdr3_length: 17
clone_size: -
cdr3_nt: TGTGCCAGCAGCCCTTTCGGGACTAGCAGCGTTAGGGAGACCCAGTACTTC
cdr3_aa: CASSPFGTSSVRETQYF

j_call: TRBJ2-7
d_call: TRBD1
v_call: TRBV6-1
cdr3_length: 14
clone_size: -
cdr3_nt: TGTGCCAGCACCCTTGGACAGGCAGCCTACGAGCAGTACTTC
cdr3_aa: CASTLGQAAYEQYF

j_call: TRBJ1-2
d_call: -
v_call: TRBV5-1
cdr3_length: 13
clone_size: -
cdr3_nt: TGCGCCAGCAGCTTGAATTCAGGGAACGGCTACACCTTC
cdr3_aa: CASSLNSGNGYTF

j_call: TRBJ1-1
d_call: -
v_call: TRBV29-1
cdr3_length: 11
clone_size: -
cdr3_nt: TGCAGCGTTTTGGACAAAGGAGAGGCTTTCTTT
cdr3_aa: CSVLDKGEAFF

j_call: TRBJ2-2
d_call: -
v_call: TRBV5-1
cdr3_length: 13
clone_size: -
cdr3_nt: TGCGCCAGCAGCTTGGGCCCCGGCGGGGAGCTGTTTTTT
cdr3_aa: CASSLGPGGELFF

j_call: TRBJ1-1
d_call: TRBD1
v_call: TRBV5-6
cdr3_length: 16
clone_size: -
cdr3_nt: TGTGCCAGCAGCATTGAGAACAGGGGGCAAGGGATTGAAGCTTTCTTT
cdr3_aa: CASSIENRGQGIEAFF

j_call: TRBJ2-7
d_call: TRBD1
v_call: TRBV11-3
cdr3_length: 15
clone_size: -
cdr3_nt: TGTGCCAGCAGCTCTAAGACAGGGACCCACTACGAGCAGTACTTC
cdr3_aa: CASSSKTGTHYEQYF

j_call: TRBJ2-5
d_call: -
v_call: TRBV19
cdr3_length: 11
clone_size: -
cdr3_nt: TGTGCCTCCGGACAGCAAGAGACCCAGTACTTC
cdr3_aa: CASGQQETQYF

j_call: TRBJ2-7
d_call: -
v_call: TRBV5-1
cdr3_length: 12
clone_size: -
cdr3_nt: TGCGCCAGCAGCCCTGGCCACTACGAGCAGTACTTC
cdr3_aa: CASSPGHYEQYF

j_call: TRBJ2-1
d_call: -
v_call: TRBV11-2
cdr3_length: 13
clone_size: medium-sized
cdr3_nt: TGTGCCAGCAGCTTCTTAAGGGACTATGAGCAGTTCTTC
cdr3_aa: CASSFLRDYEQFF